The source of this T cell receptor beta chain is a study of Graves' ophthalmopathy and Graves' hyperthyroidism. On the study more broadly: Before any treatment was given, at initial diagnosis, peripheral blood was collected.

The sample holds many counts of this clonotype. Diagnoses were established from clinical symptoms, serum thyroxine, TRAb, thyroid ultrasound and orbital computed tomography. PBMCs stemmed from more than 9.5 ml of fresh peripheral blood. The CDR3 runs to 14 residues. The V gene's germline CDR1 is MDHEN and CDR2 SYDVKM. The germline V and J ends were trimmed by 3 bases and 5 bases, with 11 bases remaining between them. From RNA, the CDR3 regions of TCR beta chains were amplified and sequenced. RT-PCR in the first round used HTBI primers; a second-round multiplex PCR followed. Each CDR3 protein is one row after TCRdb ran MiXCR on the multiplex PCR reads. The repertoire includes more than 300,000 distinct CDR3 sequences, about 15% of them detected once, and 2.4% sits in the top ten.

The V call is TRBV28, the J call TRBJ1-5; a weak D match, TRBD1 (5 bases). Material for sequencing was peripheral blood. The TCR originated in an adult woman with stable Graves' hyperthyroidism. The CDR3 protein is CASSLGGPYQPQHF. The CDR3 bases are TGTGCCAGCAGTTTGGGGGGTCCCTATCAGCCCCAGCATTTT.